The sequence of this TCR beta chain was determined in a study of T cells in localized non-small cell lung cancer. Assay: immunoSEQ multiplex PCR; the TCRdb copy retains only in-frame clones and omits some. The sample includes about 18,000 clones, over 80% of them seen just once. CDR1 and CDR2 (germline): MRHNA, SNTAGT. With V trimmed by 0 bases and J by 1 base, 3 bases remained unmatched. The CDR3 totals 16 residues. Study outcomes and limitations: As only one tumor region underwent sequencing, heterogeneity remains possible.

Regarding this clone: Antigen: not known.

This sequence originates from a woman aged 40-70 years with stage I lung adenocarcinoma. This specimen was peripheral blood, taken before any cancer treatment. The chain links TRBV6-4 to TRBJ2-3; TRBD2 matches 8 bases. The CDR3: CASSDSVSGGTDTQYF. CDR3 sequence (DNA): TGTGCCAGCAGTGACTCGGTTAGCGGGGGCACAGATACGCAGTATTTT.